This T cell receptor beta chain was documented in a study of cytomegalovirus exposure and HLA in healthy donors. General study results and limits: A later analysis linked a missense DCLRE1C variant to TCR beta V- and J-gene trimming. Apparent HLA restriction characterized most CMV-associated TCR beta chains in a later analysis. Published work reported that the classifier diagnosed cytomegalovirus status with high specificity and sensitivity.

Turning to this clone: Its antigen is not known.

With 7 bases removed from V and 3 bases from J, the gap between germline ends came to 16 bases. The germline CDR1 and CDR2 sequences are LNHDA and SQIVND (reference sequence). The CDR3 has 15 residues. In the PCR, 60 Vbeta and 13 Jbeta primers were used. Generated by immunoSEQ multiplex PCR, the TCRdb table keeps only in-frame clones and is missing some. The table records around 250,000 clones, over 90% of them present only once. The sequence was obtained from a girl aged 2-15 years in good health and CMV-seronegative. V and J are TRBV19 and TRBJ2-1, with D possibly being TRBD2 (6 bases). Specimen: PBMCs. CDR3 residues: CASTMSGVVYNEQFF. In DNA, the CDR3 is TGTGCCAGTACCATGTCGGGGGTAGTCTACAATGAGCAGTTCTTC.